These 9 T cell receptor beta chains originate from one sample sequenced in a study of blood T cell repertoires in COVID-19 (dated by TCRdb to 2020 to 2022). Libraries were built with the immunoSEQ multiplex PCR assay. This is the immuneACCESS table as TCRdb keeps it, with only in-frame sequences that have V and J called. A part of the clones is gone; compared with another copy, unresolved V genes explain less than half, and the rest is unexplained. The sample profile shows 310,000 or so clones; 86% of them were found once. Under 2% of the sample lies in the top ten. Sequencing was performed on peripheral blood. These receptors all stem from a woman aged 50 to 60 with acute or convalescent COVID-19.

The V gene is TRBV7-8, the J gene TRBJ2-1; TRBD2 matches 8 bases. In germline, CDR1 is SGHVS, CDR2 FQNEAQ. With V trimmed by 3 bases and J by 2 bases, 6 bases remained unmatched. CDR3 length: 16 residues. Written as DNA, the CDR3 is TGTGCCAGCAGCTTCGCGGGACTAGTTACCTACAATGAGCAGTTCTTC. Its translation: CASSFAGLVTYNEQFF.

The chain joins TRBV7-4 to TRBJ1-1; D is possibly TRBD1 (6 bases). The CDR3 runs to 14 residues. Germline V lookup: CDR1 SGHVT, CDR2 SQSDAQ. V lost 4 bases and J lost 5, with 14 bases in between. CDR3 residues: CASSSPQGWTEAFF. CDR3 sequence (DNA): TGTGCCAGCAGCTCCCCACAGGGATGGACTGAAGCTTTCTTT.

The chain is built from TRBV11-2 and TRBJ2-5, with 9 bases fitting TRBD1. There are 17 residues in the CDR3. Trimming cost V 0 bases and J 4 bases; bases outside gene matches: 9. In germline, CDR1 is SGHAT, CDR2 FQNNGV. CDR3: CASSLDPPGQGVETQYF. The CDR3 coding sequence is TGTGCCAGCAGCTTAGATCCCCCGGGACAGGGTGTAGAGACCCAGTACTTC. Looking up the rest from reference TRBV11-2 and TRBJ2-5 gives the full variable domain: EAGVAQSPRYKIIEKRQSVAFWCNPISGHATLYWYQQILGQGPKLLIQFQNNGVVDDSQLPKDRFSAERLKGVDSTLKIQPAKLEDSAVYLCASSLDPPGQGVETQYFGPGTRLLVL.

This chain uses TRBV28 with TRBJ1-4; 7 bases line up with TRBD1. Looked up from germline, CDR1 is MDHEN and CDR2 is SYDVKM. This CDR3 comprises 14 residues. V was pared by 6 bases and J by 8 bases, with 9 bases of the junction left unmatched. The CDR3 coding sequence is TGTGCCAGCAGGCCGGGACAGCCAGGCGAAAAACTGTTTTTT. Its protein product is CASRPGQPGEKLFF.

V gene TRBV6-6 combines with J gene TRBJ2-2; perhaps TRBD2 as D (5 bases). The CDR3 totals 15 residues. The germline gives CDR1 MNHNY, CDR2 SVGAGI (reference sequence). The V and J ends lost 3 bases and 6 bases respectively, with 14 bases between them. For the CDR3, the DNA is TGTGCCAGCAGTTATTTCCTAGCCAAGGCCGGGGAGCTGTTTTTT. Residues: CASSYFLAKAGELFF.

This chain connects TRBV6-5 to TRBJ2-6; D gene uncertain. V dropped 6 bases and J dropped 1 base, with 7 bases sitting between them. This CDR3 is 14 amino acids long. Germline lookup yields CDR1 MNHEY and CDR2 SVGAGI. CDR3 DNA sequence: TGTGCCAGCAGCCCAGATTCTGGGGCCAACGTCCTGACTTTC. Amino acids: CASSPDSGANVLTF.

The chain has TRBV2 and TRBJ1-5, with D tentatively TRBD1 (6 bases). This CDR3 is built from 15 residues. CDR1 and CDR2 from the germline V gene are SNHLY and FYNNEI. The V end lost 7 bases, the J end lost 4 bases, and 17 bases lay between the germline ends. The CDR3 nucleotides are TGTGCCAGCACCCCGGACAGTATCGGAAATCAGCCCCAGCATTTT. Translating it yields CASTPDSIGNQPQHF.

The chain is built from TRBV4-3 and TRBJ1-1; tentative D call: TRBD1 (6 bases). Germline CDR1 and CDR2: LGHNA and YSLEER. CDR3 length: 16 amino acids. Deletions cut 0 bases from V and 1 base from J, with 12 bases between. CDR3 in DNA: TGCGCCAGCAGCCAAGATTTCCTACAGGGGAACACTGAAGCTTTCTTT. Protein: CASSQDFLQGNTEAFF.

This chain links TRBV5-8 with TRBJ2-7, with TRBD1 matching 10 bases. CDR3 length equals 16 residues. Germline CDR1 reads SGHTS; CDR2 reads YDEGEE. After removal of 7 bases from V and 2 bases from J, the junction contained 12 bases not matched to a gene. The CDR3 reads CASQSPGQGIPYEQYF. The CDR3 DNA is TGTGCCAGCCAAAGTCCGGGACAGGGGATACCCTACGAGCAGTACTTC.